This TCR beta chain was obtained from a study of T cell repertoires in cytomegalovirus infection. Study at large: Researchers turned to recently identified HLA-C-restricted CMV epitopes as well as well-studied HLA-B-restricted ones. The public TCR beta signatures pointed to both CMV infection and matching HLA type. Study-level points and caveats: Dominating the ex vivo response were TCR beta clonotypes that were CMV-specific and HLA-C-restricted.

In the case of this clonotype: Its antigen remains unknown.

CDR1 and CDR2 (germline): LGHDT, YNNKEL (reference sequence). J was trimmed by 12 bases and V by 5 bases; bases with no gene match: 7. There are 13 residues in the CDR3. Using its own MiXCR run on the reads, TCRdb lists one record per CDR3 protein. The sample lists roughly 350,000 distinct CDR3 sequences; around a third were seen once. This clonotype was sampled from a human donor in good health (CMV status not recorded). Some clones in this sample may be carry-over from other donors' samples. The V gene is TRBV3-1, the J gene TRBJ2-1; 10 bases are a match to TRBD1. The input for sequencing was cultured PBMCs, taken from culture after CMV antigen stimulation. CDR3 region: CASSSRTGGGQFF. DNA of the CDR3: TGTGCCAGCAGCAGCCGGACAGGGGGGGGGCAGTTCTTC.